This TCR beta chain originates from a study of blood T cells in healthy people across ages. Study-wide results and caveats: Expanded clonotype changes were possibly confounded by unknown donor CMV status.

Deletions cut 3 bases from V and 4 bases from J, with 5 bases between. CDR1 is KGHDR, CDR2 SFDVKD, per germline. This CDR3 spans 13 amino acids. Regarding this clonotype: What it binds is not known.

It was with a sample-barcoded 5' primer and a J-beta primer mix that a second PCR of roughly 6 to 12 cycles was run. Researchers report that a template-switch adaptor with 12 random nucleotides tagged each cDNA molecule. TCRdb passed the 5' RACE reads through MiXCR, listing each CDR3 protein once. Of about 1.5 million distinct CDR3 sequences listed, roughly 43% are singletons. The origin of this receptor is a young woman in good health. The V call is TRBV24-1, the J call TRBJ2-2; tentative D call: TRBD2 (5 bases). Material: blood. This CDR3 is CATSDGSTGELFF. DNA for the CDR3: TGTGCCACCAGTGATGGGAGCACCGGGGAGCTGTTTTTT.